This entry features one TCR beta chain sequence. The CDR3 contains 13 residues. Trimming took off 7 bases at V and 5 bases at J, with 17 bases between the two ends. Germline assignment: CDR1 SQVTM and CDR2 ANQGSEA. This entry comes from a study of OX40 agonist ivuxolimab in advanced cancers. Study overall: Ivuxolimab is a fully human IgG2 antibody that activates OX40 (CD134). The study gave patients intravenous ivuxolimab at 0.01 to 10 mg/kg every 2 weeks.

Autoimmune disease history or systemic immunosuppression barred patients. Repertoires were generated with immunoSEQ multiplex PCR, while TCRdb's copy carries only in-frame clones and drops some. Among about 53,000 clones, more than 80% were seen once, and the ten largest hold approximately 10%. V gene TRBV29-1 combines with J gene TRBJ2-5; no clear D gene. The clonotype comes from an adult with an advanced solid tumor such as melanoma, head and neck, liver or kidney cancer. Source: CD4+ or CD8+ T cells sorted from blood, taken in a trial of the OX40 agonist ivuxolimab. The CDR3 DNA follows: TGCAGCGCGCGGACCGCCTCTGAGGAGACCCAGTACTTC. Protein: CSARTASEETQYF.